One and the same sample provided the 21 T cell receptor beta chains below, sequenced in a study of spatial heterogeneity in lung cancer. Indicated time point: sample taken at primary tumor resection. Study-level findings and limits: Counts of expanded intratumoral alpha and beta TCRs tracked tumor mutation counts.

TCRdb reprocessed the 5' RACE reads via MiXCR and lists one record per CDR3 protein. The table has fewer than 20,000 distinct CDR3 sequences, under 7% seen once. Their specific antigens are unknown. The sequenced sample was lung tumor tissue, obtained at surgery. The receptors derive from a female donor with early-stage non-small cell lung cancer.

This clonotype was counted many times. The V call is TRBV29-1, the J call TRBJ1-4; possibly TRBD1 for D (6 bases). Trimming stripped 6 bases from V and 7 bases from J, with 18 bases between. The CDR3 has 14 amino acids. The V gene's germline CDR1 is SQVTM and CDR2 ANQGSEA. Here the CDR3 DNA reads TGCAGCGTGGGGCCTCTCGGGGGCGGTGAAAAACTGTTTTTT. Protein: CSVGPLGGGEKLFF.

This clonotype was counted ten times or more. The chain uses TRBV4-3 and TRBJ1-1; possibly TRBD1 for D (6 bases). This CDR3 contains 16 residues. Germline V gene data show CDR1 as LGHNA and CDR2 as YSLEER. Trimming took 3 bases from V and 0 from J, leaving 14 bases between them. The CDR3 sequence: CASSHGLGQLNTEAFF. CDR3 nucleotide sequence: TGCGCCAGCAGCCATGGCCTCGGACAGTTGAACACTGAAGCTTTCTTT.

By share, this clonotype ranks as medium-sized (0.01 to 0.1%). The CDR3 region is CASSLTSGNTGELFF. CDR3 nucleotide sequence: TGTGCCAGCAGTTTGACTAGCGGGAACACCGGGGAGCTGTTTTTT. The rearrangement uses TRBV28 and TRBJ2-2, with 9 bases lining up with TRBD2. The CDR3 has 15 residues. The V gene end was trimmed by 3 bases and the J gene end by 1 base; junction bases not matched to a gene: 0. Germline V gene data show CDR1 as MDHEN and CDR2 as SYDVKM.

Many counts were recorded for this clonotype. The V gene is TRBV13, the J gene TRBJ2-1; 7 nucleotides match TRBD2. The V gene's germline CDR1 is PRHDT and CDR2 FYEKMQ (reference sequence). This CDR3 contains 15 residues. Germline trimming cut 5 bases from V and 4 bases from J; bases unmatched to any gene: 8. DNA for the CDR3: TGTGCCAGCAGCGCCGACGGGACTATTTACAATGAGCAGTTCTTC. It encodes CASSADGTIYNEQFF.

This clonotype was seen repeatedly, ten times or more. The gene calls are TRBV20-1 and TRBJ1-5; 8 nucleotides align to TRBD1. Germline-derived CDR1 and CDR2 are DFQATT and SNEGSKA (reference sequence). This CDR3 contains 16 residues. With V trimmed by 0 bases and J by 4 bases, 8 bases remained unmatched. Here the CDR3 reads CSARDSLTGGNQPQHF. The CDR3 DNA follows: TGCAGTGCTAGAGACTCTTTAACAGGGGGTAATCAGCCCCAGCATTTT.

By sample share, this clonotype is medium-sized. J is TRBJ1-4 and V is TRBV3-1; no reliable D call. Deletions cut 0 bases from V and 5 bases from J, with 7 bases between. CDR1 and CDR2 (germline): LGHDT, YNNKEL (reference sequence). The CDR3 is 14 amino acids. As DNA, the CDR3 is TGTGCCAGCAGCCAAGAAGGTGGGAATGAAAAACTGTTTTTT. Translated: CASSQEGGNEKLFF.

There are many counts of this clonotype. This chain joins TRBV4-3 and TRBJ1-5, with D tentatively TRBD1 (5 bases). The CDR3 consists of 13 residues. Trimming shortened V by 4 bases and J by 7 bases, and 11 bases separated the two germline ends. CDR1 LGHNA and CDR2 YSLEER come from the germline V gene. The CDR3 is CASSLYEGQPQHF. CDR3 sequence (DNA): TGCGCCAGCAGCCTTTACGAGGGGCAGCCCCAGCATTTT.

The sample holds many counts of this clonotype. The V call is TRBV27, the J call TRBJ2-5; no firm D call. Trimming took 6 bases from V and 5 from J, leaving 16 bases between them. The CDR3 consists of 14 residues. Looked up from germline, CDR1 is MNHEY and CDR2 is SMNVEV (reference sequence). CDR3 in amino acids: CASRSLSREETQYF. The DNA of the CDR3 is TGTGCCAGCAGGTCCTTAAGCCGCGAGGAGACCCAGTACTTC.

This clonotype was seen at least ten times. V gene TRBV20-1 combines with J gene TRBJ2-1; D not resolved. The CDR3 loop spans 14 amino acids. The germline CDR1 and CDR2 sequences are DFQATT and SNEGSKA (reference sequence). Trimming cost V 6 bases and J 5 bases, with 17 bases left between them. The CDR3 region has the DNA TGCAGTGCGGGTGACCGAGTATTCCACAATGAGCAGTTCTTC. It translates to CSAGDRVFHNEQFF.

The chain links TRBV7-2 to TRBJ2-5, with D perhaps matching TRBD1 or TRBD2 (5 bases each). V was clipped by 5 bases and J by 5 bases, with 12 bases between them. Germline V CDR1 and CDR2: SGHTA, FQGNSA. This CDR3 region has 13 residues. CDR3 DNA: TGTGCCAGCAGCAAGGGGACCATGGAGACCCAGTACTTC. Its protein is CASSKGTMETQYF.

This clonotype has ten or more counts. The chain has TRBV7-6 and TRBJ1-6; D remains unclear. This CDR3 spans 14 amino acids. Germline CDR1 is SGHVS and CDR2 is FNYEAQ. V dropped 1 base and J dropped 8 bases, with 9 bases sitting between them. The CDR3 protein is CASSLGSGYSPLHF. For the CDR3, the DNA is TGTGCCAGCAGCTTAGGTAGTGGGTATTCACCCCTCCACTTT.

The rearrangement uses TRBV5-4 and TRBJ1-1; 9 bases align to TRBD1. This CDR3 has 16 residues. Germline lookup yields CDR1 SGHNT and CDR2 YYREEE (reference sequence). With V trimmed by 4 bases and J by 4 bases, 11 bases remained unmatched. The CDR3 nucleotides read TGTGCCAGCAGCCAAAGCCTGGGACAGGGATTCACTGAAGCTTTCTTT. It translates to CASSQSLGQGFTEAFF.

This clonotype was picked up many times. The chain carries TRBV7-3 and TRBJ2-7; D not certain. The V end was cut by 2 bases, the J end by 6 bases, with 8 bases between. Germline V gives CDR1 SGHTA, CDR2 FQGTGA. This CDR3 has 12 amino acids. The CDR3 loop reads CASSLPGLEQYF. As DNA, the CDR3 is TGTGCCAGCAGCTTACCCGGGCTCGAGCAGTACTTC.

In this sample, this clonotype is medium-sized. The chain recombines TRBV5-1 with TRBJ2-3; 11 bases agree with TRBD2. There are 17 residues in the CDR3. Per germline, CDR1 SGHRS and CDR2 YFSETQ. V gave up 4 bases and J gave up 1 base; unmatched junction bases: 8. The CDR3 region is CASSVAGTSGGTDTQYF. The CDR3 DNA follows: TGCGCCAGCAGCGTAGCCGGGACTAGCGGAGGCACAGATACGCAGTATTTT.

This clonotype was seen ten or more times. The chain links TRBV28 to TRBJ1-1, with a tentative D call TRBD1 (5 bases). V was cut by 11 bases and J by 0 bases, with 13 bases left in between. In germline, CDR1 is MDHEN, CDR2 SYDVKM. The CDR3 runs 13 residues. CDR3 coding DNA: TGTGCCTCGTTCAGACAGCTGAACACTGAAGCTTTCTTT. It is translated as CASFRQLNTEAFF.

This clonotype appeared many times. CDR3 sequence: CASRPQGAFVAFF. CDR3 coding DNA: TGTGCCAGCAGACCACAGGGGGCGTTTGTCGCTTTCTTT. V is TRBV28 and J is TRBJ1-1; 9 bases line up with TRBD1. The CDR3 totals 13 residues. J gave up 11 bases and V 6 bases, and 10 bases lay outside the gene matches. Germline V gene lookup returns CDR1 MDHEN and CDR2 SYDVKM.

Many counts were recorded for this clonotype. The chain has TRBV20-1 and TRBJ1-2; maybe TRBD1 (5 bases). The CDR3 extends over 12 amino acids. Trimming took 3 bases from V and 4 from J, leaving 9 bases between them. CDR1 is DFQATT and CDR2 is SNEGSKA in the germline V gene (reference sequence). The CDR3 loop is CSARDTIYGYTF. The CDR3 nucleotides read TGCAGTGCTAGGGACACGATCTATGGCTACACCTTC.

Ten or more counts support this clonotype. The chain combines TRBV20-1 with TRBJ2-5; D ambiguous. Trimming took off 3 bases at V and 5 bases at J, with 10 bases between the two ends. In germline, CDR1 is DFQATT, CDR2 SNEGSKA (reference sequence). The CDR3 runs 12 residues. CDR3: CSASGGVETQYF. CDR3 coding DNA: TGCAGTGCTAGTGGTGGTGTGGAGACCCAGTACTTC.

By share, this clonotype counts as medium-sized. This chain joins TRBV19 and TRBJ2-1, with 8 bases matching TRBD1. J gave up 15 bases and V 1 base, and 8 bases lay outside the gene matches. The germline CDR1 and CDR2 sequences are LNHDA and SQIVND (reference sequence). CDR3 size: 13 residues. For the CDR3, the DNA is TGTGCCAGTAGTATAGGAAACAGGGGGGAGACGTTCTTC. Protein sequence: CASSIGNRGETFF.

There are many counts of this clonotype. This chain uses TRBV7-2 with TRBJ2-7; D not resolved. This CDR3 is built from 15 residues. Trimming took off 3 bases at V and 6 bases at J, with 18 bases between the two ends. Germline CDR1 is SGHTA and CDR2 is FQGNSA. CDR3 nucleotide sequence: TGTGCCAGCAGCTTTAGCTCGACGGCCTGGGGCGAGCAGTACTTC. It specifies CASSFSSTAWGEQYF.

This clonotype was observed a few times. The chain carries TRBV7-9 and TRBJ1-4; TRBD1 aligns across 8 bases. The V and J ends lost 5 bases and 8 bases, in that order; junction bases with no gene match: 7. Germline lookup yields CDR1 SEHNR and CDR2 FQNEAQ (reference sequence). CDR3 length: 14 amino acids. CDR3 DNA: TGTGCCAGCAGCCCCGGACAGGGCTACGAAAAACTGTTTTTT. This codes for CASSPGQGYEKLFF.